Listed below are T cell receptor beta chains from one sample, sequenced in a study of blood T cell repertoires in COVID-19. Profiled with immunoSEQ multiplex PCR; TCRdb holds only in-frame clones, not every one. The sample lists about 270,000 clones, 88% occurring once. Sequencing was done on a sample of PBMCs or T cells enriched from blood (not recorded which). These receptors came from an older woman in a cohort exposed to, infected with or recovered from COVID-19 (not recorded which). Each CDR3 is given with its conserved first and last residue. The D gene is left open where the match is weak. Where a row states a size, it is once, few, many or the class of an expanded clone; other rows omit it.

D gene	clone size	V gene	J gene	CDR3 length	CDR3 DNA	CDR3 protein
.	.	TRBV21-1	TRBJ2-6	22	TGTGCCAGCAACAACCAGGGACTAGCGGGAGGGCCGGCCGCTTCTGGGGCCAACGTCCTGACTTTC	CASNNQGLAGGPAASGANVLTF
TRBD2	.	TRBV4-3	TRBJ2-1	19	TGCGCCAGCAGCCAAGATTCGACTAGCGGGAGACCGCCATCTGATGAGCAGTTCTTC	CASSQDSTSGRPPSDEQFF
.	.	TRBV6-5	TRBJ1-2	15	TGTGCCAGCAGCCTACTCGGGGGGGGTAACTATGGCTACACCTTC	CASSLLGGGNYGYTF
.	.	TRBV7-2	TRBJ2-5	13	TGTGCCAGCAGCTTAGACAGGAGAGAGACCCAGTACTTC	CASSLDRRETQYF
.	.	TRBV29-1	TRBJ2-5	12	TGCAGCGTTGGCGGGGGCGGGGAGACCCAGTACTTC	CSVGGGGETQYF
.	.	TRBV9	TRBJ2-5	14	TGTGCCAGCAGCGTAGATCGGGTTCGAGAGACCCAGTACTTC	CASSVDRVRETQYF
TRBD2	.	TRBV5-1	TRBJ2-5	15	TGCGCCAGCAGCTTCAGCGGGGGTAGTGGAGAGACCCAGTACTTC	CASSFSGGSGETQYF
.	once	TRBV11-3	TRBJ2-5	14	TGTGCCAGCAGCTTAGAAGGGGGTGGGAAGACCCAGTACTTC	CASSLEGGGKTQYF
TRBD2	.	TRBV28	TRBJ2-7	14	TGTGCCAGCAGCCCCCCTCCTAGCGGATTGGAGTGGTACTTC	CASSPPPSGLEWYF
.	.	TRBV28	TRBJ2-3	14	TGTGCCAGCAGATTCCCCGGGGGCACAGATACGCAGTATTTT	CASRFPGGTDTQYF
.	.	TRBV7-6	TRBJ1-5	16	TGTGCCAGCAGCTTAGGGGCCCGGGGTGCCAATCAGCCCCAGCATTTT	CASSLGARGANQPQHF
.	.	TRBV18	TRBJ2-7	14	TGTGCCAGCTCAACCGGGGGGGGACAGGGCGAGCAGTACTTC	CASSTGGGQGEQYF
TRBD2	.	TRBV27	TRBJ2-7	17	TGTGCCAGCAGGACACGACTAGCGGGAGGAAGCTCCTACGAGCAGTACTTC	CASRTRLAGGSSYEQYF
TRBD1	.	TRBV4-1	TRBJ2-7	16	TGCGCCAGCAGCCAGCCTAGGGGGCGCTCCCCCCACGAGCAGTACTTC	CASSQPRGRSPHEQYF
TRBD1	.	TRBV7-2	TRBJ2-7	14	TGTGCCAGCAGCCCGGACAGGGGGCTTCGCGAGCAGTACTTC	CASSPDRGLREQYF
.	.	TRBV5-1	TRBJ1-1	14	TGCGCCAGCAGCCCCCGTGCGGGGGACACTGAAGCTTTCTTT	CASSPRAGDTEAFF
TRBD2	.	TRBV4-1	TRBJ2-3	17	TGCGCCAGCAGCCTAACAAGGCTAGCGGGAGCGACAGATACGCAGTATTTT	CASSLTRLAGATDTQYF
.	.	TRBV5-4	TRBJ1-2	11	TGTGCCAGCAGCTTCGCAGGAGGCTACACCTTC	CASSFAGGYTF
.	.	TRBV2	TRBJ2-1	14	TGTGCCAGCAGTACAGGGACGCGGCTAAATGAGCAGTTCTTC	CASSTGTRLNEQFF
.	.	TRBV27	TRBJ1-1	16	TGTGCCAGCAGTCCATCGACAGGAGCGTATCACACTGAAGCTTTCTTT	CASSPSTGAYHTEAFF
TRBD1	.	TRBV5-1	TRBJ1-6	15	TGCGCCAGCAGCCTCCGGACAGGGATTAATTCACCCCTCCACTTT	CASSLRTGINSPLHF
.	.	TRBV5-4	TRBJ2-1	12	TGTGCCAGCAACAGGGTTGGGGATGAGCAGTTCTTC	CASNRVGDEQFF
.	.	TRBV7-4	TRBJ2-7	18	TGTGCCAGCAGCTTAACCCGATCCGCTCAGGACAGAAACTACGAGCAGTACTTC	CASSLTRSAQDRNYEQYF
TRBD2	.	TRBV6-2/TRBV6-3	TRBJ2-7	15	TGTGCCAGCAGTTACCTTAGCGGGAACCCGGGCGAGCAGTACTTC	CASSYLSGNPGEQYF
.	.	TRBV9	TRBJ1-2	15	TGTGCCAGCAGCGTAGGGGTAGGGGGTGACTATGGCTACACCTTC	CASSVGVGGDYGYTF
.	.	TRBV5-1	TRBJ2-7	13	TGCGCCAGCAGCGCCGGGGACTCCTACGAGCAGTACTTC	CASSAGDSYEQYF
.	.	TRBV7-9	TRBJ2-2	15	TGTGCCAGCACCCCTGGACAGAGGAACACCGGGGAGCTGTTTTTT	CASTPGQRNTGELFF
.	.	TRBV3-1/TRBV3-2	TRBJ2-1	11	TGTGCCAGCACATCCGGGATCGCGCAGTTCTTC	CASTSGIAQFF
.	.	TRBV30	TRBJ2-4	14	TGTGCCTGGGGGCGACAGTTAGCCAAAAACATTCAGTACTTC	CAWGRQLAKNIQYF
.	.	TRBV6-5	TRBJ2-3	14	TGTGCCAGCAGTTACACGGAGGAGACAGATACGCAGTATTTT	CASSYTEETDTQYF
.	.	TRBV5-1	TRBJ2-2	17	TGCGCCAGCAGCTTTCAGGGGAAAGGTCTTAACACCGGGGAGCTGTTTTTT	CASSFQGKGLNTGELFF
TRBD1	.	TRBV5-1	TRBJ1-1	15	TGCGCCAGCAGCACTACCGACAGGGGGGACACTGAAGCTTTCTTT	CASSTTDRGDTEAFF
TRBD1	.	TRBV7-9	TRBJ1-2	16	TGTGCCAGCAGCTTAGGTTCGCGCAGGGGGGCCTATGGCTACACCTTC	CASSLGSRRGAYGYTF
.	.	TRBV7-9	TRBJ2-1	14	TGTGCCAGCAGCTTAGAGCGCCTACTAGCTGAGCAGTTCTTC	CASSLERLLAEQFF
TRBD2	.	TRBV4-1	TRBJ2-1	13	TGCGCCAGCCGGGGACTAGGTGTGGATGAGCAGTTCTTC	CASRGLGVDEQFF
TRBD1	.	TRBV7-9	TRBJ1-2	15	TGTGCCAGCAGCTCCTCGACAGGGGGGGGCTATGGCTACACCTTC	CASSSSTGGGYGYTF
TRBD1	.	TRBV5-1	TRBJ2-7	16	TGCGCCAGCAGCTTGGCCCCGGGACAGGGGTCCTACGAGCAGTACTTC	CASSLAPGQGSYEQYF